This TCR beta chain was identified during a study of tumor-infiltrating lymphocytes in primary liver carcinoma. The CDR3 runs 14 residues. The V end lost 1 base, the J end lost 0 bases, and 6 bases lay between the germline ends. Germline CDR1 LGHNA, CDR2 YNFKEQ. This clonotype is medium-sized within its sample. Investigators took RNA and DNA out together from approximately 22-30 mg of unsorted bulk tissue. Reverse transcription of approximately 500 ng total RNA with a constant-region primer produced TCR beta cDNA. Three nested multiplex PCR rounds of slightly modified ARM-PCR generated TCR beta libraries. In the first two PCR rounds, TRBV1-TRBV30 forward primers were paired with a C-beta reverse primer, and each round lasted about 9 cycles. TCRdb independently ran MiXCR on the multiplex PCR reads; one entry per CDR3 protein. The sample gives tens of thousands of distinct CDR3 sequences, about 77% of which show up once; approximately 25% is in the top ten.

This chain uses TRBV4-2 with TRBJ1-1; D uncertain. The sample taken for sequencing was liver tumor tissue from sampling region 5. Subset here: tumor region T5, tumor centre. This receptor was identified in a man aged 35 to 55 with primary liver carcinoma and hepatitis B virus infection. The CDR3 region has the DNA TGTGCCAGCAGCCAAGGCGGGTTGAACACTGAAGCTTTCTTT. Its translation: CASSQGGLNTEAFF.